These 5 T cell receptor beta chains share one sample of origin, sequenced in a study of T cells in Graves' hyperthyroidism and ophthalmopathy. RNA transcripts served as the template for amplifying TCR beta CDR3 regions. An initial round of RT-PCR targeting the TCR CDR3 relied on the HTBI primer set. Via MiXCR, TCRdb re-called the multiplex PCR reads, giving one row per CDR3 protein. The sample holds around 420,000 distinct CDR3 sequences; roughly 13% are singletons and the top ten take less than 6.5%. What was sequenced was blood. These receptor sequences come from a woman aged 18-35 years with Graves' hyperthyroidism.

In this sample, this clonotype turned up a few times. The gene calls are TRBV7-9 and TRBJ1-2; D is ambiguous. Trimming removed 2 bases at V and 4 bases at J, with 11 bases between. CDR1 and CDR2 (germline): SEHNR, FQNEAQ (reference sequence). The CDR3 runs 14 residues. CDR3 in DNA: TGTGCCAGCAGCTTATCATCAGCATTCTATGGCTACACCTTC. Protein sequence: CASSLSSAFYGYTF.

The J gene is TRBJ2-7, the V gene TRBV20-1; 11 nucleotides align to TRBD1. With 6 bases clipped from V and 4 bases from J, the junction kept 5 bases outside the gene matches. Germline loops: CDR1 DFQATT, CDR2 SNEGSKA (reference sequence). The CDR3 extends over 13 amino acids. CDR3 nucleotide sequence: TGCAGTGCCCCGGGACAGGGGGAATACGAGCAGTACTTC. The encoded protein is CSAPGQGEYEQYF.

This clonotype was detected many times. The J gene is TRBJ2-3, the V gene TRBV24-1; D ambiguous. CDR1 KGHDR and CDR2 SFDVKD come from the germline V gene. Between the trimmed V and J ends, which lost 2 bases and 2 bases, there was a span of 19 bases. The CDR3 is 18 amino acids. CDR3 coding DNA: TGTGCCACCAGTGATTGGGGTGAATCGGCCGATCTCACAGATACGCAGTATTTT. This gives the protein CATSDWGESADLTDTQYF.

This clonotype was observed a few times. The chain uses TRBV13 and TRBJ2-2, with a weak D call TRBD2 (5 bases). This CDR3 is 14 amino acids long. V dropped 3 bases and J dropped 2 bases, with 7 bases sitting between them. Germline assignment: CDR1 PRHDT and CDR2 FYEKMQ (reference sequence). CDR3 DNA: TGTGCCAGCAGCTTGGACTCAAACACCGGGGAGCTGTTTTTT. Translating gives CASSLDSNTGELFF.

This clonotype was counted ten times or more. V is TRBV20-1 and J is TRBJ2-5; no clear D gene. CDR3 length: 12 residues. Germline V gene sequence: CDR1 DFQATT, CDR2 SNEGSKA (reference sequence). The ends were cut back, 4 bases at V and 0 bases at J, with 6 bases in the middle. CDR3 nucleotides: TGCAGTGCTACACTGTACCAAGAGACCCAGTACTTC. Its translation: CSATLYQETQYF.